Presented here are 7 T cell receptor beta chains from one specimen sequenced in a study of beta chain features in type 1 diabetes. Findings and limits, study-wide: Moderate yet significant TCRB CDR3 shortening was seen in Type 1 diabetes patients in all four CD4+ subsets.

The entirety of the isolated RNA underwent reverse transcription, so expressed TCRB transcripts were sequenced. Sequencing used immunoSEQ multiplex PCR; TCRdb keeps in-frame clones, though not all of them. The table records approximately 360,000 clones, roughly 12% of them present only once. Their recognized antigens are unknown. The sequencing input was naive CD4+ T cells from blood. Receptors originate from a woman in her late teens or twenties with type 1 diabetes.

The chain links TRBV9 to TRBJ1-2; TRBD1 aligns across 8 bases. The J segment lost 6 bases and the V segment lost 3 bases, leaving 7 bases of the junction unmatched. CDR1 and CDR2 from the germline V gene are SGDLS and YYNGEE. The CDR3 has 14 amino acids. CDR3 residues: CASSATHRGNGYTF. CDR3 sequence (DNA): TGTGCCAGCAGCGCAACGCACAGGGGGAATGGCTACACCTTC.

The genes are TRBV7-2 and TRBJ2-5, with a possible D match to TRBD2 (5 bases). The CDR3 is 12 amino acids. Germline V gives CDR1 SGHTA, CDR2 FQGNSA. Trimming removed 5 bases from V and 5 bases from J, with 9 bases in between. CDR3 in amino acids: CASSRRSETQYF. The CDR3 DNA sequence: TGTGCCAGCAGCAGGAGGTCTGAGACCCAGTACTTC.

This rearrangement joins TRBV9 to TRBJ1-1; TRBD1 might be the D (5 bases). Germline V gene lookup returns CDR1 SGDLS and CDR2 YYNGEE. CDR3 length: 14 amino acids. V was cut by 0 bases and J by 4 bases, with 10 bases left in between. The CDR3 reads CASSVGGEGTEAFF. For the CDR3, the DNA is TGTGCCAGCAGCGTAGGGGGGGAGGGCACTGAAGCTTTCTTT.

The chain links TRBV6-5 to TRBJ2-7, with TRBD2 matching over 8 bases. Germline CDR1 is MNHEY and CDR2 is SVGAGI. V trimming: 6 bases; J trimming: 5 bases; junction bases outside the gene matches: 6. The length of the CDR3 is 13 residues. This CDR3 is CASRPGRANEQYF. DNA of the CDR3: TGTGCCAGCAGGCCCGGGAGGGCGAACGAGCAGTACTTC.

This clone occurred a few times. The genes are TRBV21-1 and TRBJ2-4; the tabulated D call, TRBD1, remains unverified against the DNA. TRBV21-1 corresponds to a pseudogene. CDR3 length: 16 amino acids. The CDR3 loop is CASSTDSPGAKNIQYF. The CDR3 DNA reads as TGTGCCAGCAGTACTGACAGTCCAGGAGCCAAAAACATTCAGTACTTC.

The V gene is TRBV4-2, the J gene TRBJ1-2; D is unclear. CDR1 and CDR2 (germline): LGHNA, YNFKEQ. V was clipped by 8 bases and J by 6 bases, with 25 bases between them. The CDR3 has 16 residues. As DNA, the CDR3 is TGTGCCAGCTCCACTCGAGGGAATCCCCTACAGAATGGCTACACCTTC. Amino acid sequence: CASSTRGNPLQNGYTF.

The chain joins TRBV9 to TRBJ2-1; 9 bases fit TRBD1. The germline V gene encodes CDR1 SGDLS and CDR2 YYNGEE. Trimming at V came to 2 bases and at J to 4 bases, leaving 7 bases not matched to a gene. CDR3 length: 16 residues. In DNA, the CDR3 is TGTGCCAGCAGCGTCTCCGGGACAGGGTTTTACAATGAGCAGTTCTTC. Protein product: CASSVSGTGFYNEQFF.